These 5 T cell receptor beta chains originate from one sample sequenced in a study of regulatory T cells. The PCR used 52 TRBV and 13 TRBJ primers. Assay used: immunoSEQ multiplex PCR; TCRdb lists only in-frame clones, some missing. This sample yields around 2,100 clones, of which just over 65% are seen a single time; about 33% belongs to the top ten. The sequenced sample consisted of CD8+ T cells sorted from blood. Receptors originate from a person aged 30 to 39 with CD3G deficiency.

This clone showed up just once. The rearrangement uses TRBV7-9 and TRBJ1-1; D might be TRBD1 (6 bases). Trimming stripped 0 bases from V and 9 bases from J, with 8 bases between. Per germline, CDR1 SEHNR and CDR2 FQNEAQ (reference sequence). The CDR3 totals 12 residues. Written as DNA, the CDR3 is TGTGCCAGCAGCTTAGCACAGGGACAAGCTTTCTTT. Protein product: CASSLAQGQAFF.

This chain connects TRBV7-9 to TRBJ1-1; 7 nucleotides match TRBD1. CDR3 size: 13 residues. Germline CDR1 reads SEHNR; CDR2 reads FQNEAQ (reference sequence). J lost 3 bases, V lost 5 bases, and 3 bases had no gene match. The CDR3 sequence: CASSGQGDTEAFF. DNA of the CDR3: TGTGCCAGCAGCGGGCAGGGGGACACTGAAGCTTTCTTT.

A remark on this clone: At one end the junction does not follow the germline gene, possibly because of a read error. This chain links TRBV5-4 with TRBJ1-2; no clear D gene. The germline gives CDR1 SGHNT, CDR2 YYREEE (reference sequence). This CDR3 has 14 residues. The CDR3 DNA sequence: TGTGCCAGCACATGGATCGTACCAGGAAAGACCTATGGCTTC. It codes for CASTWIVPGKTYGF.

J is TRBJ1-1 and V is TRBV27, with D maybe TRBD1 (6 bases). The CDR3 sequence is 15 residues long. V was pared by 5 bases and J by 6 bases, with 19 bases between. Germline lookup yields CDR1 MNHEY and CDR2 SMNVEV (reference sequence). This CDR3 reads CASSPETWGGPEAFF. The CDR3 coding sequence is TGTGCCAGCAGTCCCGAAACGTGGGGGGGCCCTGAAGCTTTCTTT.

This clone appeared a few times. V usage is TRBV28 and J usage is TRBJ1-1; 8 bases line up with TRBD1. V gave up 4 bases and J gave up 3 bases; unmatched junction bases: 13. CDR1 is MDHEN and CDR2 is SYDVKM in the germline V gene. This CDR3 is built from 17 residues. CDR3 in DNA: TGTGCCAGCAGTTCCCAACAGGGGGTTAGGTCGGACACTGAAGCTTTCTTT. The encoded protein is CASSSQQGVRSDTEAFF.